The T cell receptor (beta chain) under discussion was sequenced for a study of T cells in localized non-small cell lung cancer. Produced via immunoSEQ multiplex PCR; TCRdb's table is partial and in-frame only. The repertoire includes about 40,000 clones, about 88% of them detected once, and about 3.5% sits in the top ten. This clone was observed a handful of times. Trimming cost V 5 bases and J 8 bases; bases outside gene matches: 10. Germline V gives CDR1 SGHNT, CDR2 YYREEE (reference sequence). The CDR3 spans 14 residues. Sequenced here: peripheral blood, sampled before any cancer treatment. The chain carries TRBV5-4 and TRBJ1-2; 9 positions match TRBD1. The source of this sequence is a man aged 18-49 years with stage I lung adenocarcinoma. CDR3 region: CASRYQQGASGYTF. In DNA, the CDR3 is TGTGCCAGCAGATACCAACAGGGGGCGAGCGGCTACACCTTC.